These 15 T cell receptor beta chains were sequenced from one sample in a study of read filtering for tumor transcriptome and immune sequencing. This library used roughly 400 ng RNA and molecular barcoded adaptors spanning alpha/delta and beta/gamma chains. Each CDR3 protein gets one entry after TCRdb re-called the reads with MiXCR. Among about 63,000 distinct CDR3 sequences listed, around 13% were seen once. Input material: a population of CD138-negative cells sorted from bone marrow. These receptors were collected from a donor over 35 with multiple myeloma.

This clonotype was seen repeatedly, ten times or more. The CDR3 loop reads CASSTTRGATQYF. CDR3 DNA sequence: TGTGCCAGCAGCACGACTAGGGGGGCTACGCAGTATTTT. The chain is built from TRBV6-2 or TRBV6-3 and TRBJ2-3; perhaps D is TRBD1 or TRBD2 (6 bases each). The germline V and J ends were trimmed by 6 bases and 8 bases, with 15 bases remaining between them. The germline V gene has CDR1 MNHEY and CDR2 SVGEGT. This CDR3 region has 13 residues.

This clonotype was seen repeatedly, ten times or more. The chain links TRBV20-1 to TRBJ2-3, with 14 bases identical to TRBD2. V shed 6 bases and J 3 bases; nucleotides not matched to a gene: 5. Germline CDR1 reads DFQATT; CDR2 reads SNEGSKA (reference sequence). The CDR3 is 15 residues long. This CDR3 reads CSASGTSGRTDTQYF. The CDR3 DNA follows: TGCAGTGCCTCCGGGACTAGCGGGAGAACAGATACGCAGTATTTT.

The sample holds many counts of this clonotype. The CDR3 protein is CASKARTDTQYF. In DNA, the CDR3 is TGTGCCAGCAAGGCTCGCACAGATACGCAGTATTTT. The chain uses TRBV2 and TRBJ2-3, with D uncertain. CDR3 length: 12 amino acids. Trimming took off 7 bases at V and 1 base at J, with 6 bases between the two ends. Germline loops: CDR1 SNHLY, CDR2 FYNNEI.

This clonotype was picked up many times. The chain employs TRBV20-1 and TRBJ2-3; TRBD2 agrees at 14 bases. The CDR3 spans 16 residues. Germline V gives CDR1 DFQATT, CDR2 SNEGSKA (reference sequence). Unmatched junction bases numbered 11, after V lost 4 bases and J lost 8 bases. CDR3 in DNA: TGCAGTGCTACCACTACCGGGACTAGCGGGAGAGGTACGCAGTATTTT. It encodes CSATTTGTSGRGTQYF.

This clonotype was seen repeatedly, ten times or more. This sequence joins TRBV9 and TRBJ2-1, with TRBD2 as a possible D gene (5 bases). Trimming left V 4 bases short and J 4 bases short, with 21 bases between. Germline lookup yields CDR1 SGDLS and CDR2 YYNGEE. CDR3 length equals 17 residues. DNA of the CDR3: TGTGCCAGCAGCTTCTCTTTGCCCGAGGGCATTTACAATGAGCAGTTCTTC. Protein product: CASSFSLPEGIYNEQFF.

The chain couples TRBV3-1 to TRBJ2-3; no clear D gene. The CDR3 runs to 16 residues. Trimming removed 1 base at V and 0 bases at J, with 11 bases between. CDR1 is LGHDT, CDR2 YNNKEL, per germline (reference sequence). The CDR3 sequence: CASSQAARASTDTQYF. The CDR3 DNA sequence: TGTGCCAGCAGCCAAGCGGCTAGGGCTAGCACAGATACGCAGTATTTT.

This clonotype was detected many times. At one of its ends the junction is not consistent with the germline gene, which may arise from a read error. V is TRBV29-1 and J is TRBJ2-2, with D possibly matching TRBD2 (5 bases). The CDR3 length is 14 residues. CDR1 is SQVTM, CDR2 ANQGSEA, per germline. The CDR3 bases are TGCAGCGTTGGGGTAACGGGGAACGCCGGGGAGCTGTTTTTT. Translated: CSVGVTGNAGELFF.

This clonotype was counted at least ten times. In nucleotides, the CDR3 is TGTGCCACCAGTGATTTGTACGGGAGTTCTGAGCAGTTCTTC. Its protein is CATSDLYGSSEQFF. The gene calls are TRBV24-1 and TRBJ2-1, with D maybe TRBD2 (6 bases). The V and J ends lost 0 bases and 9 bases respectively, with 11 bases between them. Germline CDR1 KGHDR, CDR2 SFDVKD. The CDR3 covers 14 residues.

This clonotype was counted between two and nine times. This sequence joins TRBV5-1 and TRBJ2-5; 7 positions agree with TRBD2. The V and J ends lost 4 bases and 1 base, in that order; junction bases with no gene match: 7. Looked up from germline, CDR1 is SGHRS and CDR2 is YFSETQ. The CDR3 is 15 amino acids. CDR3 region: CASSLGGEFQETQYF. The CDR3 DNA reads TGCGCCAGCAGCCTTGGGGGGGAGTTCCAAGAGACCCAGTACTTC.

A remark on this clonotype: Compared with germline, one end of the junction differs, possibly owing to a read error. The rearrangement joins TRBV6-2 or TRBV6-3 to TRBJ1-1, with TRBD1 as a possible D gene (5 bases). The CDR3 contains 14 residues. Per the germline V gene, CDR1 is MNHEY and CDR2 is SVGEGT. The chain's CDR3 is CAGSYNGGNTEAFF. The DNA of the CDR3 is TGTGCCGGCAGTTACAACGGGGGGAACACTGAGGCTTTCTTT.

At least ten counts were recorded for this clonotype. This chain joins TRBV7-3 and TRBJ2-3, with TRBD2 identical over 9 bases. From germline, CDR1 is SGHTA and CDR2 FQGTGA. Trimming took 5 bases from V and 7 from J; bases not matched to a gene: 13. This CDR3 is built from 16 residues. CDR3 residues: CASSLRQAGGVNTQYF. CDR3 bases: TGTGCCAGCAGCCTTCGGCAAGCGGGAGGTGTAAATACGCAGTATTTT.

This clonotype was detected many times. This chain links TRBV20-1 with TRBJ2-6; no firm D call. V lost 3 bases to trimming and J lost 3 bases, with 3 bases between them. Germline CDR1 reads DFQATT; CDR2 reads SNEGSKA (reference sequence). This CDR3 is 12 amino acids long. The CDR3 coding sequence is TGCAGTGCTAGCGTTGGGGCCAACGTCCTGACTTTC. Amino acids: CSASVGANVLTF.

This clonotype has only a few counts. The chain carries TRBV25-1 and TRBJ1-1; 7 bases match TRBD1. With 6 bases clipped from V and 4 bases from J, the junction kept 8 bases outside the gene matches. The CDR3 sequence is 14 residues long. The germline CDR1 and CDR2 sequences are MGHDK and SYGVNS. CDR3 sequence (DNA): TGTGCCAGCAGCCCCGACAGGGTTGGCACTGAAGCTTTCTTT. This encodes CASSPDRVGTEAFF.

This clonotype came up many times. This chain links TRBV7-2 with TRBJ1-2, with 10 bases identical to TRBD1. With 5 bases clipped from V and 4 bases from J, the junction kept 7 bases outside the gene matches. In germline, CDR1 is SGHTA, CDR2 FQGNSA. The CDR3 is made up of 15 amino acids. CDR3 nucleotides: TGTGCCAGCAGCCGAAGGGACAGGGGTTCCTATGGCTACACCTTC. It specifies CASSRRDRGSYGYTF. The full variable domain, with the rest looked up from reference TRBV7-2 and TRBJ1-2, is GAGVSQSPSNKVTEKGKDVELRCDPISGHTALYWYRQSLGQGLEFLIYFQGNSAPDKSGLPSDRFSAERTGGSVSTLTIQRTQQEDSAVYLCASSRRDRGSYGYTFGSGTRLTVV.

In regard to this clonotype: It may be a read error: a sequence one base away is much more abundant. The chain recombines TRBV5-1 with TRBJ2-2; a possible D gene is TRBD2 (5 bases). Germline CDR1 is SGHRS and CDR2 is YFSETQ. The CDR3 has 12 amino acids. The CDR3 DNA follows: TGCGCCAGCAGCTCCGAAACCGGGGAGCTGCTTTTT. Translated: CASSSETGELLF.